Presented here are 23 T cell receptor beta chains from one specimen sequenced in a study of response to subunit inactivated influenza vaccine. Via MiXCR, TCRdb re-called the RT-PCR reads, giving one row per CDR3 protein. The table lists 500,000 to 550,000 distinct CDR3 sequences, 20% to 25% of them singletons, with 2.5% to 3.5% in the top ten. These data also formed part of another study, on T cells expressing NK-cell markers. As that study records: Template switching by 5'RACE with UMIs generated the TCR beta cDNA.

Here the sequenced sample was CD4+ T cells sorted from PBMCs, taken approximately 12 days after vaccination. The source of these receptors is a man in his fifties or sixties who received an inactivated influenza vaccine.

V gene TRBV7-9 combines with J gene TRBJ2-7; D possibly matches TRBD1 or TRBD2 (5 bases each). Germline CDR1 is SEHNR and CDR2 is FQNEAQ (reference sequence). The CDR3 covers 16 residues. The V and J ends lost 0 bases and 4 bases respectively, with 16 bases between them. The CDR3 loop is CASSLAHGTDFYEQYF. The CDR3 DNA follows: TGTGCCAGCAGCTTAGCGCATGGGACGGACTTTTACGAGCAGTACTTC.

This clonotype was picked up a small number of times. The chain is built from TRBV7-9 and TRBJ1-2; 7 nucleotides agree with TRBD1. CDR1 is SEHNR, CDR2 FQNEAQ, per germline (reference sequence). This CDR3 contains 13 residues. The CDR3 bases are TGTGCTGCTTCGGAGGGGGCCCCCTATGGCTACACCTTC. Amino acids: CAASEGAPYGYTF.

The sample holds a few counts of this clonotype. The CDR3 nucleotides read TGTGCCAGCGCCAGACTAGCGGGAGGGACAGATACGCAGTATTTT. Amino acid sequence: CASARLAGGTDTQYF. The J gene is TRBJ2-3, the V gene TRBV2; the match to TRBD2 covers 14 bases. In germline, CDR1 is SNHLY, CDR2 FYNNEI. This CDR3 spans 15 amino acids. The trim removed 8 bases at V and 3 bases at J, leaving 4 bases unmatched.

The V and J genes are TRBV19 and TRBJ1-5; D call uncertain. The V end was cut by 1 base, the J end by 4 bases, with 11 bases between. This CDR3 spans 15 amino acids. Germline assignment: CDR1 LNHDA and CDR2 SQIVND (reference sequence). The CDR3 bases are TGTGCCAGTAGTATAGGGATTTACAGTAATCAGCCCCAGCATTTT. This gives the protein CASSIGIYSNQPQHF. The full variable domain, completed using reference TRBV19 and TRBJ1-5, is DGGITQSPKYLFRKEGQNVTLSCEQNLNHDAMYWYRQDPGQGLRLIYYSQIVNDFQKGDIAEGYSVSREKKESFPLTVTSAQKNPTAFYLCASSIGIYSNQPQHFGDGTRLSIL.

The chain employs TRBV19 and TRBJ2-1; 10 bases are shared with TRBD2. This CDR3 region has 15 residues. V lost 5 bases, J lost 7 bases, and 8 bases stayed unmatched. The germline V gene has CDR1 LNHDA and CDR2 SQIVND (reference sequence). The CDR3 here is CASSRDSGRWNEQFF. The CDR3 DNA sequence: TGTGCCAGTAGTCGGGATAGCGGGAGGTGGAATGAGCAGTTCTTC.

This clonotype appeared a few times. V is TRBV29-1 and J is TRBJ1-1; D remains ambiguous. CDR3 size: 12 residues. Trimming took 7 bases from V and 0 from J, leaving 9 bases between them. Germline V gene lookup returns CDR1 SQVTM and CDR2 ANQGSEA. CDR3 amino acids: CSGGRLNTEAFF. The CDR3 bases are TGCAGCGGAGGACGGTTGAACACTGAAGCTTTCTTT.

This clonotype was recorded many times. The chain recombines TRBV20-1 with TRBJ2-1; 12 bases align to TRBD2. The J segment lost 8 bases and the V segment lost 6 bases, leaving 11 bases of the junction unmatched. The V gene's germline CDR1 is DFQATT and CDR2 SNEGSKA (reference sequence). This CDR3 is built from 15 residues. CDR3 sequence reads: CSAAGLAGGPDEQFF. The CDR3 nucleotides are TGCAGTGCGGCAGGTCTAGCGGGGGGGCCTGATGAGCAGTTCTTC.

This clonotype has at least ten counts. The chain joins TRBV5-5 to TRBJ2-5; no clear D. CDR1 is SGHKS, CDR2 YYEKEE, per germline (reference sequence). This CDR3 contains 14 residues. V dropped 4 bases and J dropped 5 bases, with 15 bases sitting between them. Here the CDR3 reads CASSLGAVGETQYF. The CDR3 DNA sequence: TGTGCCAGCAGCCTCGGCGCCGTGGGGGAGACCCAGTACTTC.

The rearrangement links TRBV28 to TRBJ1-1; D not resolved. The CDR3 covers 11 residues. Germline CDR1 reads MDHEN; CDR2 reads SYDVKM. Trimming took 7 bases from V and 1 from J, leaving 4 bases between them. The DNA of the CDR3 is TGTGCCAGCACCGAGAACACTGAAGCTTTCTTT. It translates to CASTENTEAFF.

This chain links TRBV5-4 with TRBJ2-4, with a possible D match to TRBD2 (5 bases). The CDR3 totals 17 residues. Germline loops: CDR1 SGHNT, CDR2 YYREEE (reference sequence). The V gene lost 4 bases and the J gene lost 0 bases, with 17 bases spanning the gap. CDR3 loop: CASSPRVPTEAKNIQYF. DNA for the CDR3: TGTGCCAGCAGCCCGCGGGTGCCGACCGAAGCCAAAAACATTCAGTACTTC.

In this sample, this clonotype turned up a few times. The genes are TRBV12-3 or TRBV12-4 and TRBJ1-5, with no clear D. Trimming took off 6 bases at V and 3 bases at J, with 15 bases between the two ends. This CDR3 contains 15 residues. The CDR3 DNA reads TGTGCCAGCAGCCGGACGGAGACTCCCAATCAGCCCCAGCATTTT. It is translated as CASSRTETPNQPQHF.

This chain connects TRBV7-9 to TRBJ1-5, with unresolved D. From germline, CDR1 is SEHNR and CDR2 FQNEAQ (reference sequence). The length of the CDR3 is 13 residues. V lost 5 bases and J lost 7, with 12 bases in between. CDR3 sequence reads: CASSTAELQPQHF. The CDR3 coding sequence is TGTGCCAGCAGCACTGCAGAGTTACAGCCCCAGCATTTT.

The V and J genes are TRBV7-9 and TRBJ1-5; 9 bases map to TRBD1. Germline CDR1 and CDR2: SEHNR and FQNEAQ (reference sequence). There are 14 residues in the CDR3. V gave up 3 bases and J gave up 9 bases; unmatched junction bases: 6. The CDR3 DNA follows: TGTGCCAGCAGCTTGGACAGGGGCCCGTGGCCCCAGCATTTT. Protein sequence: CASSLDRGPWPQHF.

The CDR3 sequence is CSAREWGRADTQYF. The CDR3 DNA sequence: TGCAGTGCTAGAGAATGGGGGCGTGCAGATACGCAGTATTTT. The chain carries TRBV20-1 and TRBJ2-3; tentatively, D is TRBD1 (6 bases). V gave up 0 bases and J gave up 4 bases, with 11 bases separating them. The CDR3 loop spans 14 amino acids. Germline V gives CDR1 DFQATT, CDR2 SNEGSKA (reference sequence).

The CDR3 sequence is CASSQIQGASGYTF. Here the CDR3 DNA reads TGCGCCAGCAGCCAAATTCAGGGGGCCAGTGGCTACACCTTC. The chain is built from TRBV4-3 and TRBJ1-2; 8 bases match TRBD1. With 2 bases clipped from V and 7 bases from J, the junction kept 6 bases outside the gene matches. CDR3 length equals 14 residues. The V gene's germline CDR1 is LGHNA and CDR2 YSLEER.

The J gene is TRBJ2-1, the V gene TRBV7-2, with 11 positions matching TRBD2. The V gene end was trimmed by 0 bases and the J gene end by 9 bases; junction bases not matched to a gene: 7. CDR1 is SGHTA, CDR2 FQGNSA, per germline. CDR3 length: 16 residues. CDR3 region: CASSLAGLAVTVEQFF. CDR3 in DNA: TGTGCCAGCAGCTTAGCGGGACTAGCGGTAACGGTTGAGCAGTTCTTC.

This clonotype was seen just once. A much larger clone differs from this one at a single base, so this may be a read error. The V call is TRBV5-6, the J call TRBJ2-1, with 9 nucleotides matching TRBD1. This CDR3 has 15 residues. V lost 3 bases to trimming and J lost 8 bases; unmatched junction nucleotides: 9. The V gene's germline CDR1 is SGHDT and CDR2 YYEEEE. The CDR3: CASSSGQGSWDEQFF. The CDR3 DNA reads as TGTGCCAGCAGCTCTGGACAGGGGTCTTGGGATGAGCAGTTCTTC.

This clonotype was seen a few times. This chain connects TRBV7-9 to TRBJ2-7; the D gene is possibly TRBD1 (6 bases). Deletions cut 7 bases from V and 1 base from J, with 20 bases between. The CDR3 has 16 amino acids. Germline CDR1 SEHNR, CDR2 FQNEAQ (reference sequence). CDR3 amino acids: CASIKWGPDRSYEQYF. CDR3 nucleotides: TGTGCCAGCATCAAGTGGGGTCCGGACAGATCCTACGAGCAGTACTTC.

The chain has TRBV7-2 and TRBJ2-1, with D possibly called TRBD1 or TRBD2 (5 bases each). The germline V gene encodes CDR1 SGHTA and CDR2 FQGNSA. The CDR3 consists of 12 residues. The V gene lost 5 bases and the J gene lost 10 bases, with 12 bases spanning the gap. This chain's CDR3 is CASSVRDREQFF. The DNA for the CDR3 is TGTGCCAGCAGCGTCCGGGACCGAGAGCAGTTCTTC.

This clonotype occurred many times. CDR3 in amino acids: CSAHHPYNEQFF. The CDR3 bases are TGCAGTGCCCATCACCCCTACAATGAGCAGTTCTTC. This chain connects TRBV20-1 to TRBJ2-1, with no clear D. Trimming cost V 6 bases and J 2 bases, with 8 bases left between them. This CDR3 comprises 12 residues. In germline, CDR1 is DFQATT, CDR2 SNEGSKA (reference sequence).

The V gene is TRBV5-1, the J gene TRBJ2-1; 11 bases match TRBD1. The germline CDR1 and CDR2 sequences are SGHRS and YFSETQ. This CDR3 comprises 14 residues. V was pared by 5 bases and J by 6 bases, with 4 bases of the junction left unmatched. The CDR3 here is CASRAGQGGNEQFF. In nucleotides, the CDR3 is TGCGCCAGCAGGGCGGGACAGGGGGGCAATGAGCAGTTCTTC. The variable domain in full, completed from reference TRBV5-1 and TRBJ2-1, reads KAGVTQTPRYLIKTRGQQVTLSCSPISGHRSVSWYQQTPGQGLQFLFEYFSETQRNKGNFPGRFSGRQFSNSRSEMNVSTLELGDSALYLCASRAGQGGNEQFFGPGTRLTVL.

The CDR3 DNA follows: TGCGCCAGCAGCCTAAAGGACAGTAGAGGTTACGAGCAGTACTTC. It yields the protein CASSLKDSRGYEQYF. The genes are TRBV5-1 and TRBJ2-7; D perhaps matches TRBD1 (6 bases). This CDR3 has 15 residues. CDR1 is SGHRS and CDR2 is YFSETQ in the germline V gene. The V and J ends lost 4 bases and 4 bases respectively, with 18 bases between them.

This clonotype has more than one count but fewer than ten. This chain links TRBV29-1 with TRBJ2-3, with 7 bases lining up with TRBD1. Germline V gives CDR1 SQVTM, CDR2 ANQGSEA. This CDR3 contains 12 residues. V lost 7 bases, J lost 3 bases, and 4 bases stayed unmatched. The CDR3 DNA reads TGCAGCGGGGGACAGCAAACAGATACGCAGTATTTT. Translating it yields CSGGQQTDTQYF.